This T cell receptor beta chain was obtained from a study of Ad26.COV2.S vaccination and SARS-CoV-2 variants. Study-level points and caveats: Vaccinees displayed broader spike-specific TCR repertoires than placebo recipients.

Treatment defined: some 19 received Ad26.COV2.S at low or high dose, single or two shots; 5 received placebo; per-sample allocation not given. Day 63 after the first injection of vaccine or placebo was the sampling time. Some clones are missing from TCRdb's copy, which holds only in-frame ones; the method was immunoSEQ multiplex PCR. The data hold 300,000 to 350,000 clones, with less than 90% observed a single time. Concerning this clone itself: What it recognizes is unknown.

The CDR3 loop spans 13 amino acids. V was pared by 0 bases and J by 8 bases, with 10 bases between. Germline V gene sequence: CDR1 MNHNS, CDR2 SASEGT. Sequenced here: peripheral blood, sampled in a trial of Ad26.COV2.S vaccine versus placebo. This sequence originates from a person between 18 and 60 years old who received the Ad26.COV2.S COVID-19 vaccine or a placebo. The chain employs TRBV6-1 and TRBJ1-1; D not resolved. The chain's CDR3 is CASSEAHQREAFF. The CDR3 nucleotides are TGTGCCAGCAGTGAAGCGCACCAGCGAGAAGCTTTCTTT.